The sequence of this T cell receptor (beta chain) was determined in a study of blood T cell repertoires in COVID-19. About the study: Acute and convalescent COVID-19 samples came from the United States, Italy and Spain. The cDNA or gDNA used as material had been derived from T cells, B-cell-depleted T cells, or PBMCs.

In the authors' methods: Quantification of nucleated cells was approximated via reference gene primer amplification. Method: immunoSEQ multiplex PCR; TCRdb's copy keeps in-frame clones and lacks some. The D gene and trimming were derived from the DNA, and the V and J assignments and clone size from that table. There are about 94,000 clones in the sample; under 90% occur only once, and over 15% lies in the top ten. V dropped 3 bases and J dropped 0 bases, with 21 bases sitting between them. Germline V CDR1 and CDR2: MNHEY, SMNVEV (reference sequence). The CDR3 totals 19 residues. This sequence was found in a human donor in a cohort sampled during active COVID-19. The chain is built from TRBV27 and TRBJ2-1, with D perhaps TRBD2 (6 bases). The sequenced sample consisted of peripheral blood. CDR3 in amino acids: CASSLGGRFIRSSYNEQFF. The CDR3 DNA follows: TGTGCCAGCAGTTTGGGGGGTCGTTTTATTAGGAGCTCCTACAATGAGCAGTTCTTC.